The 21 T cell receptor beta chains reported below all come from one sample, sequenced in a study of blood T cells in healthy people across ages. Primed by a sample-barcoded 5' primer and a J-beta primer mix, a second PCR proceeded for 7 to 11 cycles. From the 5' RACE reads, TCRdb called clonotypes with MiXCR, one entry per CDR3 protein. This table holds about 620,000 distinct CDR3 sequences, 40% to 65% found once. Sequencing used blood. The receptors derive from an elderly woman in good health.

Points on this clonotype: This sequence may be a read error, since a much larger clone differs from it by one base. As DNA, the CDR3 is TGTGCCAGCTCCCTAAGATCCGGACAGGGGGAAGAGGCCCAGTACTTC. This gives the protein CASSLRSGQGEEAQYF. The chain recombines TRBV18 with TRBJ2-5; 10 bases are shared with TRBD1. Germline assignment: CDR1 KGHSH and CDR2 LQKENI. The CDR3 sequence is 16 residues long.

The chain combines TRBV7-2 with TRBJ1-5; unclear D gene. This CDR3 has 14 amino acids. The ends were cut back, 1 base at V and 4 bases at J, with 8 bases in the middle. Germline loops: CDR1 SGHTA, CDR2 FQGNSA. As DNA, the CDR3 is TGTGCCAGCAGCTTAGATATCATTAATCAGCCCCAGCATTTT. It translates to CASSLDIINQPQHF.

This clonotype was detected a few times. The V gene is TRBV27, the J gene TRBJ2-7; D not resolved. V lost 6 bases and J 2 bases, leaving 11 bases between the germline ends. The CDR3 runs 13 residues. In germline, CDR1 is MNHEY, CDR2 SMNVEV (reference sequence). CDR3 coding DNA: TGTGCCAGCAGCAGGACGGCGCCCTACGAGCAGTACTTC. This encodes CASSRTAPYEQYF.

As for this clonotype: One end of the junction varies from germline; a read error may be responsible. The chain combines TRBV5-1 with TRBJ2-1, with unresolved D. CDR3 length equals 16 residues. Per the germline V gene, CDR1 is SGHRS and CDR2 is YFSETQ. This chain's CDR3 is CASGLEPSAAYNEQFF. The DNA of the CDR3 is TGCGCCAGCGGCTTGGAGCCCAGCGCAGCCTACAATGAGCAGTTCTTC.

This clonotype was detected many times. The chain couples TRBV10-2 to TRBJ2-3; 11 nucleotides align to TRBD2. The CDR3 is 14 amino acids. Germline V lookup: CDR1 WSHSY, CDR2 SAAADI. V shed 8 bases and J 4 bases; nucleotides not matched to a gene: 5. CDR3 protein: CASSRSGRADTQYF. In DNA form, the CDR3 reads TGCGCCAGCTCTCGTAGCGGGAGGGCAGATACGCAGTATTTT.

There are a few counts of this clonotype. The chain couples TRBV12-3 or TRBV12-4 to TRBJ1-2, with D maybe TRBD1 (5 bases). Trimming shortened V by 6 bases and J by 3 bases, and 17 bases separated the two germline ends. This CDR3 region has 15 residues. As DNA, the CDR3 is TGTGCCAGCAGCCCATCAGGGAGGCGAGACTATGGCTACACCTTC. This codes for CASSPSGRRDYGYTF.

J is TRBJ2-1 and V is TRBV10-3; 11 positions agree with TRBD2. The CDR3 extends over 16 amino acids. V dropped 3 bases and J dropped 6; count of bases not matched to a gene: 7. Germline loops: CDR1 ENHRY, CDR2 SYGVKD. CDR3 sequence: CAISDPGTSGLNEQFF. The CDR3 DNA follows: TGTGCCATCAGTGACCCCGGGACTAGCGGACTCAATGAGCAGTTCTTC.

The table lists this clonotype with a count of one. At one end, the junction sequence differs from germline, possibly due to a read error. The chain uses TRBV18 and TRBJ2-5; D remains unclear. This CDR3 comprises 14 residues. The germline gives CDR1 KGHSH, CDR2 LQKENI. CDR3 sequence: CAGSQATLPETQYF. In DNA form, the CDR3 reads TGTGCCGGCTCGCAGGCCACCCTTCCAGAGACCCAGTACTTC. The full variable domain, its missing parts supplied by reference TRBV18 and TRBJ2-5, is NAGVMQNPRHLVRRRGQEARLRCSPMKGHSHVYWYRQLPEEGLKFMVYLQKENIIDESGMPKERFSAEFPKEGPSILRIQQVVRGDSAAYFCAGSQATLPETQYFGPGTRLLVL.

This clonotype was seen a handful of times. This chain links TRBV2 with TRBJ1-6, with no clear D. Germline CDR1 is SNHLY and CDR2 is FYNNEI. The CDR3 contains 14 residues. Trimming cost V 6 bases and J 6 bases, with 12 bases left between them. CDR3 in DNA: TGTGCCAGCAGGCTAAGGACGGCTAATTCACCCCTCCACTTT. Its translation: CASRLRTANSPLHF.

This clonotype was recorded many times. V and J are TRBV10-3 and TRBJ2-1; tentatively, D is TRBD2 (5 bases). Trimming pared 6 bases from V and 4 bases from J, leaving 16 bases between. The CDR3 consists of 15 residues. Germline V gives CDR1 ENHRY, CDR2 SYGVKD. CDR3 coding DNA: TGTGCCATCAGGACCGGCGCGCGAGGGTACAATGAGCAGTTCTTC. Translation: CAIRTGARGYNEQFF.

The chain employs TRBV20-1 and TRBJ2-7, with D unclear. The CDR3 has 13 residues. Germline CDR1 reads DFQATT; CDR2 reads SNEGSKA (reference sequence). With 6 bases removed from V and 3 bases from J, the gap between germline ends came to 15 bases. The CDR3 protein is CSAAPIRHYEQYF. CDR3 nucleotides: TGCAGTGCCGCGCCCATACGCCACTACGAGCAGTACTTC.

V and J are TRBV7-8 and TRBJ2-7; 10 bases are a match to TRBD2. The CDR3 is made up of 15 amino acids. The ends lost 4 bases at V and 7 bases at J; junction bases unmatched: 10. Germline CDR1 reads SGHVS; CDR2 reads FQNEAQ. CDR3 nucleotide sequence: TGTGCCAGCAGCTGTGGACTAGCGGTCTACAATGAGCAGTACTTC. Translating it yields CASSCGLAVYNEQYF. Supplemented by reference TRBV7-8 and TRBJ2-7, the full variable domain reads GAGVSQSPRYKVAKRGQDVALRCDPISGHVSLFWYQQALGQGPEFLTYFQNEAQLDKSGLPSDRFFAERPEGSVSTLKIQRTQQEDSAVYLCASSCGLAVYNEQYFGPGTRLTVT.

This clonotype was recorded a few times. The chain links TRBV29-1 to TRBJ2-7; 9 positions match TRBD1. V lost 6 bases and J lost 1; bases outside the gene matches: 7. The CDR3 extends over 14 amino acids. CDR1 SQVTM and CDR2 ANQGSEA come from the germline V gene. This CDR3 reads CSVGQGGGSYEQYF. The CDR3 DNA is TGCAGCGTGGGACAGGGAGGGGGATCCTACGAGCAGTACTTC.

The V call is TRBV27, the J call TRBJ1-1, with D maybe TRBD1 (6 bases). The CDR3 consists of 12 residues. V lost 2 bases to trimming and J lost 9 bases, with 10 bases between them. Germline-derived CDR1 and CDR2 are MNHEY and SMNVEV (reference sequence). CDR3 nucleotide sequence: TGTGCCAGCAGTTTAGAGGGGGGCAAAGCTTTCTTT. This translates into CASSLEGGKAFF.

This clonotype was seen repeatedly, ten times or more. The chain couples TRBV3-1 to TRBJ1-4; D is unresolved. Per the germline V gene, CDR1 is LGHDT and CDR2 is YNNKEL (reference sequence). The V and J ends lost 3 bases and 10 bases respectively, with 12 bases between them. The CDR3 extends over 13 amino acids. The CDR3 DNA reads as TGTGCCAGCAGCCAGTGGCTCAACGGAAAACTGTTTTTT. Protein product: CASSQWLNGKLFF.

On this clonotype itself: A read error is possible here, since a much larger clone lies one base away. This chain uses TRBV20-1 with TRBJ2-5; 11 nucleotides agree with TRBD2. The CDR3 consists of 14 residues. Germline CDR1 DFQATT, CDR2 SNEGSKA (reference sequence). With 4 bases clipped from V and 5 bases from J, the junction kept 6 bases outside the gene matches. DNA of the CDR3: TGCAGTGCTAATGCCGGGACTAGCGGCGAGACCCAGTACTTC. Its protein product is CSANAGTSGETQYF.

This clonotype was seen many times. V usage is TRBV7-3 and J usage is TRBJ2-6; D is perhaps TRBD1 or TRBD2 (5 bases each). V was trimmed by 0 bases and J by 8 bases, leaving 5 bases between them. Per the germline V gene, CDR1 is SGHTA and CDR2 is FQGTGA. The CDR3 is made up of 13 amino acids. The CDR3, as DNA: TGTGCCAGCAGCTTAACGGGACCCAACGTCCTGACTTTC. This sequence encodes CASSLTGPNVLTF.

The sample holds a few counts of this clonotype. The CDR3, as DNA: TGCAGTGCCGGAGGGACGGGGGGACTAGAGACCCAGTACTTC. Encoded protein: CSAGGTGGLETQYF. The rearrangement joins TRBV20-1 to TRBJ2-7; 7 nucleotides agree with TRBD2. The J call may be faulty, since TRBJ2-5 better matches the DNA end. The CDR3 runs 14 residues. From germline, CDR1 is DFQATT and CDR2 SNEGSKA (reference sequence).

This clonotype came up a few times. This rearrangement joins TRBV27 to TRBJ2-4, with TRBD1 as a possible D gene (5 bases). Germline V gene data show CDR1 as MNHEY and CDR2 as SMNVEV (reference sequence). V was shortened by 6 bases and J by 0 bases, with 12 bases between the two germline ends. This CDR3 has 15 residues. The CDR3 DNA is TGTGCCAGCAGGGGGCAGCTTCTAGCCAAAAACATTCAGTACTTC. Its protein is CASRGQLLAKNIQYF.

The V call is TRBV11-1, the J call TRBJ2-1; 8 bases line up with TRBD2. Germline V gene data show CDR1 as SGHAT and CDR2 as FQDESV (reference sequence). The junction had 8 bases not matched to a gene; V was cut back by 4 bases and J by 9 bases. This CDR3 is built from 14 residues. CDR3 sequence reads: CASSSTGRGGEQFF. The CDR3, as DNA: TGTGCCAGCAGCTCCACCGGGAGGGGCGGTGAGCAGTTCTTC.

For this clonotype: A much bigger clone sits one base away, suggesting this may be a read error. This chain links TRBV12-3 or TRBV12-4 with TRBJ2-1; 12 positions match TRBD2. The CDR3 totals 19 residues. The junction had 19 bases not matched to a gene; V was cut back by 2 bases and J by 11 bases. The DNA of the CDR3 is TGTGCCAGCAGTTTATGGGCGACTAGCGGGAGAAGGGACGGGAATAAGCAGTTCTTC. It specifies CASSLWATSGRRDGNKQFF.